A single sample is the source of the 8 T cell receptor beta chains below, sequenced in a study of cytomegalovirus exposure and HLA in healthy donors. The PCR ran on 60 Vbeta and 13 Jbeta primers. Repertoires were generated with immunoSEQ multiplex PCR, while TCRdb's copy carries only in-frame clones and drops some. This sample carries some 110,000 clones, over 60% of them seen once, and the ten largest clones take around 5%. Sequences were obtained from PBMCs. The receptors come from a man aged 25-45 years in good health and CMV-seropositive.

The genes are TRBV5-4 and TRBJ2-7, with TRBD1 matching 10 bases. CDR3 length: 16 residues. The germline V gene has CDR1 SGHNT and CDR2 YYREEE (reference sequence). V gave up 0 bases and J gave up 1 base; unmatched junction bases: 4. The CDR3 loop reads CASSLGRTGGSYEQYF. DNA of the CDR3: TGTGCCAGCAGCTTGGGGCGGACAGGGGGGTCCTACGAGCAGTACTTC.

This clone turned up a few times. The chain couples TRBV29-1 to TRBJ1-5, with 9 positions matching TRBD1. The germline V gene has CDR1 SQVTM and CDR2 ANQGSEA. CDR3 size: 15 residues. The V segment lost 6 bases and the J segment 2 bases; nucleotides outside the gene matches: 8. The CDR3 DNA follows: TGCAGCGTCCAACAGGGGGCTAGTGGCAATCAGCCCCAGCATTTT. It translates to CSVQQGASGNQPQHF.

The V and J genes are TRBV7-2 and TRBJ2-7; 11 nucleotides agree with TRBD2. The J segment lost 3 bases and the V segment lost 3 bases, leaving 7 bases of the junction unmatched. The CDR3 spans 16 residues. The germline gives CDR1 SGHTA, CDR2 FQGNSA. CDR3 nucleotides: TGTGCCAGCAGCTTCTTAGCGGGGGGGGCCAACTACGAGCAGTACTTC. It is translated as CASSFLAGGANYEQYF.

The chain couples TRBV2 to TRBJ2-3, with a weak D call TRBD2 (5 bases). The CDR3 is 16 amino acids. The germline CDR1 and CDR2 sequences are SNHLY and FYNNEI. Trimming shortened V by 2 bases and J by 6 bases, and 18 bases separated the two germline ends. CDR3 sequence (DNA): TGTGCCAGCAGTGAACGCAGAGGGAGTGTTGTTGATACGCAGTATTTT. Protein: CASSERRGSVVDTQYF.

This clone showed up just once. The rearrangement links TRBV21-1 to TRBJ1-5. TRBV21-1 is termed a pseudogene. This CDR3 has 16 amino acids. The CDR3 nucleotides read TGTGCCAGCAGCAAAGTGCCAGGGAGGACTGATCAGCCCCAGCATTTT. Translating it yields CASSKVPGRTDQPQHF.

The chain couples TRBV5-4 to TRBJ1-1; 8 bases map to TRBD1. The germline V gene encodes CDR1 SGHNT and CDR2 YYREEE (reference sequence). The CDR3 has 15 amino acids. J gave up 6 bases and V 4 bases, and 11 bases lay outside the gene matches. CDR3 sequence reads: CASSLPGTGSSEAFF. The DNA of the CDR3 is TGTGCCAGCAGCCTACCCGGGACAGGTTCCTCTGAAGCTTTCTTT.

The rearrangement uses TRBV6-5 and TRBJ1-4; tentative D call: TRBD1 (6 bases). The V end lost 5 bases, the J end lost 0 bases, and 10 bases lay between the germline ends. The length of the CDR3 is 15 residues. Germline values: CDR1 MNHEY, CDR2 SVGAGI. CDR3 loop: CASSTNRATNEKLFF. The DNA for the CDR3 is TGTGCCAGCAGTACCAACAGGGCAACTAATGAAAAACTGTTTTTT.

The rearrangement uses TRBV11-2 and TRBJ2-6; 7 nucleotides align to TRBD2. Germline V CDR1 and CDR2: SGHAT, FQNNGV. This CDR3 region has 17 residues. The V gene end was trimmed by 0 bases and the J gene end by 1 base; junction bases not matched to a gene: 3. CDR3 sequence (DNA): TGTGCCAGCAGCTTAGATCTGGGAGGGTCTGGGGCCAACGTCCTGACTTTC. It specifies CASSLDLGGSGANVLTF.